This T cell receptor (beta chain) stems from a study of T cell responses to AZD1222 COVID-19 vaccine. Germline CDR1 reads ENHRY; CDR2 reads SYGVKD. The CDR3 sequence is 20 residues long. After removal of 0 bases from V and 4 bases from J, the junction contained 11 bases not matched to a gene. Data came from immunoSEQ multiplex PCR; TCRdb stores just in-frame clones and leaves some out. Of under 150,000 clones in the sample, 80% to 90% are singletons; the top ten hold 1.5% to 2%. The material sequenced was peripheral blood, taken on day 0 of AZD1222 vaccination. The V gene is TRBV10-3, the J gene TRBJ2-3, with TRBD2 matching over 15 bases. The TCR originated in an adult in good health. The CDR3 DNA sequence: TGTGCCATCAGTGAGTCTGGAAGGGGACTAGCGGGAGGACCTTCAGATACGCAGTATTTT. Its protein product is CAISESGRGLAGGPSDTQYF.